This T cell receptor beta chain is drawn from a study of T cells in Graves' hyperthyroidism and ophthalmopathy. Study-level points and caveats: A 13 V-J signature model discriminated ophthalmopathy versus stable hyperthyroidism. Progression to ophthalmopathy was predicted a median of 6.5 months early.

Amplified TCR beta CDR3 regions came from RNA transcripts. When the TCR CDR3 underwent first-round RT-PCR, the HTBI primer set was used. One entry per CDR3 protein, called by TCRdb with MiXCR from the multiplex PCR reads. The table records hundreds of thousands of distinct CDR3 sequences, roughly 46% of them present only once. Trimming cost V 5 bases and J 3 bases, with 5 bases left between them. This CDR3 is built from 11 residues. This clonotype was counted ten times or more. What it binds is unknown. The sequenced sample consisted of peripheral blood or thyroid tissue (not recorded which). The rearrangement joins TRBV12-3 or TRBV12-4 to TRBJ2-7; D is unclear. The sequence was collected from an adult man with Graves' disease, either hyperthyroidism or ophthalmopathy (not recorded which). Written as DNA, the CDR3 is TGTGCCAGCAGTGAGAACTACGAGCAGTACTTC. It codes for CASSENYEQYF.